The source of this T cell receptor (beta chain) is a study of tumor-infiltrating lymphocytes in localized non-small cell lung cancer. The wider study: From each patient, both tumor and uninvolved lung, non-adjacent to tumor, were sampled.

This CDR3 spans 17 amino acids. V trimming: 0 bases; J trimming: 7 bases; junction bases outside the gene matches: 11. Germline CDR1 and CDR2: LGHNA and YNFKEQ. Only in-frame clones appear in the TCRdb table, and some are missing; sequencing was by immunoSEQ multiplex PCR. Among 15,000 or so clones, roughly 40% were seen once, and the ten largest hold about 16%. This rearrangement joins TRBV4-2 to TRBJ1-5, with TRBD1 matching 8 bases. The sequenced sample was lung tumor tissue. This sequence was found in a human donor with non-small cell lung cancer. DNA of the CDR3: TGTGCCAGCAGCCAAGATCAGGGGGCGGGACGGTGGCAGCCCCAGCATTTT. Translated, it gives CASSQDQGAGRWQPQHF.